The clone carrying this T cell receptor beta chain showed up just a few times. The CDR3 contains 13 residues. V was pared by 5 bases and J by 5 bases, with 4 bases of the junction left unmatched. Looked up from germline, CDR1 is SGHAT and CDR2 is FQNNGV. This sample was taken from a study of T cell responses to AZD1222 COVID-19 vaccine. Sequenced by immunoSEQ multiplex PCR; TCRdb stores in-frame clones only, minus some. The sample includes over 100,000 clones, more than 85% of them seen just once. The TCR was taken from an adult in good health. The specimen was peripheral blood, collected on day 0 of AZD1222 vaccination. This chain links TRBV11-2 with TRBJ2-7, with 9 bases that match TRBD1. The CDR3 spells CASSRDRAHEQYF. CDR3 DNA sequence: TGTGCCAGCAGCCGGGACAGGGCCCACGAGCAGTACTTC.